These 26 T cell receptor beta chains were all obtained from the same sample, sequenced in a study of read filtering for tumor transcriptome and immune sequencing. Molecular barcoded adaptors covering alpha/delta and beta/gamma chains were used on 400 to 450 ng RNA. MiXCR, applied by TCRdb to the reads, yields one record per CDR3 protein. The data contain 40,000 or so distinct CDR3 sequences, about 12% of them seen just once; the ten biggest clones take up around 35%. Sample: a population of CD138-negative cells sorted from bone marrow. Receptors were obtained from a donor aged 40 or older with multiple myeloma.

This clonotype was counted a few times. DNA of the CDR3: TGTGCCAGCAGCTTAGCGTTACAGTTAGATACGCAGTATTTT. It translates to CASSLALQLDTQYF. The V and J genes are TRBV7-9 and TRBJ2-3; D gene uncertain. V was cut by 0 bases and J by 5 bases, with 9 bases left in between. Germline CDR1 reads SEHNR; CDR2 reads FQNEAQ (reference sequence). The CDR3 runs 14 residues.

This clonotype was seen only a few times. The chain joins TRBV20-1 to TRBJ1-4, with D perhaps TRBD1 (6 bases). CDR3 length: 14 residues. Looked up from germline, CDR1 is DFQATT and CDR2 is SNEGSKA (reference sequence). V was pared by 5 bases and J by 2 bases, with 12 bases between. The CDR3 DNA reads TGCAGTGCTCCTGGACAGCCTACTAATGAAAAACTGTTTTTT. Translating gives CSAPGQPTNEKLFF.

This clonotype was detected ten times or more. The chain recombines TRBV19 with TRBJ2-2; TRBD1 aligns across 8 bases. J was trimmed by 7 bases and V by 3 bases; bases with no gene match: 7. CDR1 and CDR2 from the germline V gene are LNHDA and SQIVND (reference sequence). The CDR3 contains 15 residues. CDR3 nucleotide sequence: TGTGCCAGTAGTATCGGGGCAGGGGGCGTCGGGGAGCTGTTTTTT. It yields the protein CASSIGAGGVGELFF. Full variable domain (rest looked up from reference TRBV19 and TRBJ2-2): DGGITQSPKYLFRKEGQNVTLSCEQNLNHDAMYWYRQDPGQGLRLIYYSQIVNDFQKGDIAEGYSVSREKKESFPLTVTSAQKNPTAFYLCASSIGAGGVGELFFGEGSRLTVL.

This clonotype was observed many times. The chain carries TRBV6-1 and TRBJ2-5; D remains unclear. CDR3 length equals 15 residues. The V gene's germline CDR1 is MNHNS and CDR2 SASEGT. V dropped 5 bases and J dropped 5 bases, with 18 bases sitting between them. In DNA form, the CDR3 reads TGTGCCAGCAGTCGACCCCCATCGAGCCTTGAGACCCAGTACTTC. Translation gives CASSRPPSSLETQYF.

This clonotype was seen at least ten times. The chain combines TRBV28 with TRBJ2-2; D gene unclear. Per the germline V gene, CDR1 is MDHEN and CDR2 is SYDVKM. The V end lost 5 bases, the J end lost 4 bases, and 20 bases lay between the germline ends. The CDR3 is made up of 17 amino acids. CDR3 coding DNA: TGTGCCAGCAGTCTTCCGACCCGAGGTAGTGCCACCGGGGAGCTGTTTTTT. It is translated as CASSLPTRGSATGELFF.

This clonotype was detected many times. The chain combines TRBV10-2 with TRBJ1-5; 7 bases fit TRBD1. The germline V gene has CDR1 WSHSY and CDR2 SAAADI. The CDR3 is made up of 13 amino acids. Losses at the gene ends were 6 bases for V and 5 bases for J; bases not matched to a gene: 4. The CDR3, as DNA: TGCGCCAGCAGGGGGACAGCGTATCAGCCCCAGCATTTT. Translation: CASRGTAYQPQHF.

This clonotype was detected ten times or more. The chain couples TRBV20-1 to TRBJ2-1; possible D gene TRBD2, 5 bases. The CDR3 extends over 14 amino acids. The germline V gene encodes CDR1 DFQATT and CDR2 SNEGSKA (reference sequence). Trimming shortened V by 5 bases and J by 2 bases, and 13 bases separated the two germline ends. Here the CDR3 reads CSAARTAAYNEQFF. The CDR3 bases are TGCAGTGCTGCAAGGACTGCGGCCTACAATGAGCAGTTCTTC.

On this clonotype: This probably arose from a read error, given a far larger clone one base away. The chain couples TRBV10-3 to TRBJ1-1; 9 nucleotides line up with TRBD1. This CDR3 is 15 amino acids long. V was pared by 5 bases and J by 4 bases, with 8 bases of the junction left unmatched. Looked up from germline, CDR1 is ENHRY and CDR2 is SYGVKD. CDR3 amino acids: CAISYLTGGFTEAFF. The CDR3 region has the DNA TGTGCCATCAGTTACCTAACAGGGGGCTTCACTGAAGCTTTCTTT.

There are many counts of this clonotype. This chain links TRBV27 with TRBJ1-1; 9 nucleotides align to TRBD1. CDR1 and CDR2 from the germline V gene are MNHEY and SMNVEV (reference sequence). There are 15 residues in the CDR3. The ends lost 1 base at V and 6 bases at J; junction bases unmatched: 6. CDR3 coding DNA: TGTGCCAGCAGTTTATTACAGGGGGCTTTTTCTGAAGCTTTCTTT. This codes for CASSLLQGAFSEAFF.

This clonotype was observed a handful of times. This may be a read error: a much more frequent sequence differs by one nucleotide. The chain joins TRBV28 to TRBJ1-1; D uncertain. This CDR3 region has 12 residues. The germline V gene has CDR1 MDHEN and CDR2 SYDVKM. Trimming removed 7 bases from V and 7 bases from J, with 13 bases in between. The CDR3 bases are TGTGCCAGCACCATAGGGAGGAATGAAGCTTTCTTT. Protein sequence: CASTIGRNEAFF.

This chain connects TRBV5-4 to TRBJ2-5; TRBD2 matches 7 bases. Germline V gene sequence: CDR1 SGHNT, CDR2 YYREEE (reference sequence). The trim removed 6 bases at V and 1 base at J, leaving 9 bases unmatched. This CDR3 comprises 15 residues. CDR3 residues: CASTFGGGLQETQYF. In DNA form, the CDR3 reads TGTGCCAGCACCTTTGGGGGGGGTCTCCAAGAGACCCAGTACTTC.

Turning to this clonotype: A far larger clone differs by one base, so this is likely a read error. The rearrangement links TRBV2 to TRBJ2-7; TRBD1 agrees at 8 bases. Germline CDR1 is SNHLY and CDR2 is FYNNEI. The CDR3 length is 15 residues. J lost 7 bases, V lost 6 bases, and 14 bases had no gene match. This CDR3 reads CASRGADRVFNEQYF. As DNA, the CDR3 is TGTGCCAGCAGAGGAGCGGACAGGGTCTTTAATGAGCAGTACTTC.

This clonotype turned up a few times. It may be a read error: a sequence one base away is much more abundant. The chain couples TRBV7-9 to TRBJ2-3; TRBD2 matches at 11 bases. Trimming removed 8 bases from V and 2 bases from J; junction bases left unmatched: 9. This CDR3 has 16 residues. The germline gives CDR1 SEHNR, CDR2 FQNEAQ (reference sequence). CDR3 loop: CASCPELAGDTDTQYF. DNA for the CDR3: TGTGCCAGCTGCCCCGAACTAGCGGGGGACACAGATACGCAGTATTTT.

This clonotype has at least ten counts. J is TRBJ2-2 and V is TRBV24-1; the D is unclear. Germline V gene sequence: CDR1 KGHDR, CDR2 SFDVKD. Trimming took off 4 bases at V and 4 bases at J, with 3 bases between the two ends. The CDR3 contains 12 residues. The CDR3 bases are TGTGCCACCAGTGAACGCACCGGGGAGCTGTTTTTT. Amino acid sequence: CATSERTGELFF.

This clonotype has at least ten counts. This chain connects TRBV7-2 to TRBJ2-3, with D unresolved. With 1 base removed from V and 6 bases from J, the gap between germline ends came to 5 bases. Germline V CDR1 and CDR2: SGHTA, FQGNSA. This CDR3 is built from 12 residues. Here the CDR3 reads CASSLVPDTQYF. The CDR3 coding sequence is TGTGCCAGCAGCTTAGTTCCGGATACGCAGTATTTT. Combining the CDR3 with reference TRBV7-2 and TRBJ2-3 gives the whole variable domain GAGVSQSPSNKVTEKGKDVELRCDPISGHTALYWYRQSLGQGLEFLIYFQGNSAPDKSGLPSDRFSAERTGGSVSTLTIQRTQQEDSAVYLCASSLVPDTQYFGPGTRLTVL.

This clonotype was counted ten times or more. The chain employs TRBV28 and TRBJ2-1; 9 nucleotides match TRBD1. Germline CDR1 is MDHEN and CDR2 is SYDVKM. The length of the CDR3 is 18 residues. J gave up 2 bases and V 3 bases, and 11 bases lay outside the gene matches. The CDR3 sequence is CASSFSDRGSSPYNEQFF. CDR3 bases: TGTGCCAGCAGTTTCTCGGACAGGGGAAGTAGTCCCTACAATGAGCAGTTCTTC.

This clonotype was seen at least ten times. The chain carries TRBV20-1 and TRBJ1-5; D may be TRBD1 (5 bases). The CDR3 is 14 amino acids. Germline CDR1 and CDR2: DFQATT and SNEGSKA (reference sequence). Trimming stripped 4 bases from V and 2 bases from J, with 12 bases between. DNA of the CDR3: TGCAGTGCTACTGGGGCCTTAGGCAATCAGCCCCAGCATTTT. It specifies CSATGALGNQPQHF.

With respect to this clonotype: A read error likely explains this, since a far larger clone differs by one base. V is TRBV11-3 and J is TRBJ2-7; D gene uncertain. Per germline, CDR1 SGHNT and CDR2 YENEEA. V was cut by 5 bases and J by 3 bases, with 17 bases left in between. The CDR3 length is 15 residues. CDR3 coding DNA: TGTGCCAGCAGCCGAAGGGCCCCGGGCGACTACGAGCAGTACTTC. Protein product: CASSRRAPGDYEQYF.

This clonotype was counted ten times or more. This chain uses TRBV5-6 with TRBJ2-1; TRBD1 matches at 9 bases. CDR1 and CDR2 (germline): SGHDT, YYEEEE. V lost 4 bases, J lost 0 bases, and 2 bases stayed unmatched. The CDR3 sequence is 15 residues long. This CDR3 reads CASSQTGGSYNEQFF. The CDR3 DNA sequence: TGTGCCAGCAGCCAGACAGGGGGCTCCTACAATGAGCAGTTCTTC.

Turning to this clonotype: With a much larger clone just one base away, this may be a read error. This rearrangement joins TRBV5-6 to TRBJ1-5; D is unclear. From germline, CDR1 is SGHDT and CDR2 YYEEEE. The CDR3 consists of 13 residues. CDR3 DNA: TGTGCCAGCAGCTTGGCCAGTGAGCAGCCCCGGCATTTT. It yields the protein CASSLASEQPRHF.

The table lists this clonotype with many counts. J is TRBJ2-4 and V is TRBV20-1; D uncertain. This CDR3 comprises 13 residues. The germline CDR1 and CDR2 sequences are DFQATT and SNEGSKA (reference sequence). Trimming cost V 5 bases and J 6 bases, with 14 bases left between them. The CDR3 coding sequence is TGCAGTGCTCCTGACCGGCCCCCAAACATTCAGTACTTC. Amino acid sequence: CSAPDRPPNIQYF.

The chain uses TRBV20-1 and TRBJ2-2; D is ambiguous. The V end was cut by 4 bases, the J end by 0 bases, with 3 bases between. From germline, CDR1 is DFQATT and CDR2 SNEGSKA (reference sequence). CDR3 length equals 12 residues. This CDR3 reads CSAKTNTGELFF. CDR3 coding DNA: TGCAGTGCTAAAACGAACACCGGGGAGCTGTTTTTT.

This clonotype was recorded a few times. Since the CDR3 does not end with the conserved phenylalanine or tryptophan, this likely comes from a read error. The chain couples TRBV5-1 to TRBJ1-1, with D perhaps matching TRBD1 (5 bases). This CDR3 spans 13 amino acids. Germline V gene lookup returns CDR1 SGHRS and CDR2 YFSETQ. Trimming left V 2 bases short and J 3 bases short, with 8 bases between. CDR3 sequence (DNA): TGCGCCAGCAGCTTCGGAGGGGACACTGAAGCTTTCCTT. This translates into CASSFGGDTEAFL.

This clonotype showed up many times. CDR3 nucleotides: TGTGCCAGCAGCTGGACAGACACTGAAGCTTTCTTT. Amino acid sequence: CASSWTDTEAFF. This rearrangement joins TRBV7-2 to TRBJ1-1; possibly TRBD1 for D (6 bases). This CDR3 contains 12 residues. Germline CDR1 is SGHTA and CDR2 is FQGNSA. The V gene lost 4 bases and the J gene lost 3 bases, with 6 bases spanning the gap.

This clonotype was detected ten times or more. The chain combines TRBV4-2 with TRBJ2-5; TRBD2 aligns across 13 bases. The V gene end was trimmed by 1 base and the J gene end by 1 base; junction bases not matched to a gene: 9. The CDR3 extends over 19 amino acids. CDR1 and CDR2 from the germline V gene are LGHNA and YNFKEQ. Written as DNA, the CDR3 is TGTGCCAGCAGCCAAGGGAGGTCGGGGACTAGCGGGGCCCAAGAGACCCAGTACTTC. The encoded protein is CASSQGRSGTSGAQETQYF.

This clonotype was observed many times. The chain uses TRBV3-1 and TRBJ2-5; TRBD2 matches at 9 bases. After removal of 3 bases from V and 5 bases from J, the junction contained 10 bases not matched to a gene. Germline-derived CDR1 and CDR2 are LGHDT and YNNKEL (reference sequence). This CDR3 is 16 amino acids long. As DNA, the CDR3 is TGTGCCAGCAGCCAGGCGCGCGGGGGGGCCCGTGAGACCCAGTACTTC. This encodes CASSQARGGARETQYF.